The 24 T cell receptor beta chains listed next were all sequenced from one sample in a study of shared clonotypes between healthy human individuals. Generated by immunoSEQ multiplex PCR, the TCRdb table keeps only in-frame clones and is missing some. Of over 750,000 clones listed, approximately 97% are singletons. CD8 cells regarded as naive lacked CD45RO, were positively chosen for CCR7, and omitted terminally differentiated effector memory CD45RA+ cells. The sample consisted of naive CD8+ T cells sorted from blood. Receptors were obtained from a man aged 25 to 40 in good health.

V usage is TRBV5-5 and J usage is TRBJ1-2; TRBD1 is a possible D gene (5 bases). The germline CDR1 and CDR2 sequences are SGHKS and YYEKEE (reference sequence). CDR3 size: 16 residues. V shed 3 bases and J shed 2 bases, with 17 bases lying between them. Written as DNA, the CDR3 is TGTGCCAGCAGCTCCTGGGGCCGCGGCCCCAACTATGGCTACACCTTC. Translated, it gives CASSSWGRGPNYGYTF.

The chain carries TRBV7-3 and TRBJ2-1, with 8 bases identical to TRBD2. The CDR3 covers 15 residues. V lost 2 bases, J lost 4 bases, and 4 bases stayed unmatched. In germline, CDR1 is SGHTA, CDR2 FQGTGA. CDR3 region: CASSLAGLAYNEQFF. The CDR3 nucleotides are TGTGCCAGCAGCTTAGCTGGACTAGCTTACAATGAGCAGTTCTTC. Drawing the rest from reference TRBV7-3 and TRBJ2-1, the complete variable domain is GAGVSQTPSNKVTEKGKYVELRCDPISGHTALYWYRQSLGQGPEFLIYFQGTGAADDSGLPNDRFFAVRPEGSVSTLKIQRTERGDSAVYLCASSLAGLAYNEQFFGPGTRLTVL.

The rearrangement joins TRBV7-9 to TRBJ2-4; tentatively, D is TRBD1 (6 bases). CDR3 size: 18 residues. The germline V gene has CDR1 SEHNR and CDR2 FQNEAQ (reference sequence). Trimming took off 2 bases at V and 0 bases at J, with 17 bases between the two ends. Here the CDR3 reads CASSLITGPNEAKNIQYF. The CDR3 nucleotides are TGTGCCAGCAGCTTAATCACAGGGCCTAACGAAGCCAAAAACATTCAGTACTTC.

CDR3 sequence (DNA): TGTGCCAGCAGCTTGGTCGGGTCTAATGAGCAGTTCTTC. It is translated as CASSLVGSNEQFF. The rearrangement uses TRBV5-6 and TRBJ2-1; no clear D gene. The CDR3 extends over 13 amino acids. The germline CDR1 and CDR2 sequences are SGHDT and YYEEEE. Trimming removed 0 bases from V and 7 bases from J, with 8 bases in between.

This clone was observed once. The junction does not match germline at one end; this may be a read error. This sequence joins TRBV7-9 and TRBJ2-2, with 10 bases lining up with TRBD1. The CDR3 has 17 amino acids. CDR1 and CDR2 from the germline V gene are SEHNR and FQNEAQ (reference sequence). The CDR3 here is CASGKTAGQGNAGELFF. The CDR3 DNA reads as TGTGCCAGCGGGAAGACCGCGGGACAGGGGAACGCCGGGGAGCTGTTTTTT.

This chain uses TRBV4-1 with TRBJ2-5; 7 nucleotides line up with TRBD1. CDR1 is MGHRA, CDR2 YSYEKL, per germline. V shed 0 bases and J 1 base; nucleotides not matched to a gene: 5. This CDR3 spans 16 amino acids. CDR3 DNA sequence: TGCGCCAGCAGCCAAGATGAGGGGGACAGCCAAGAGACCCAGTACTTC. It codes for CASSQDEGDSQETQYF.

The chain couples TRBV9 to TRBJ2-5; TRBD2 agrees at 16 bases. Germline values: CDR1 SGDLS, CDR2 YYNGEE. The CDR3 runs to 18 residues. V shed 3 bases and J 4 bases; nucleotides not matched to a gene: 9. The CDR3 bases are TGTGCCAGCAGCGGAGAGGGACTAGCGGGAGGGCCTGCAGAGACCCAGTACTTC. Protein product: CASSGEGLAGGPAETQYF.

The rearrangement uses TRBV7-6 and TRBJ2-2; perhaps TRBD2 as D (6 bases). The CDR3 length is 16 residues. Per germline, CDR1 SGHVS and CDR2 FNYEAQ. V was clipped by 0 bases and J by 5 bases, with 13 bases between them. The CDR3 is CASSLALGSGTGELFF. The CDR3 DNA reads TGTGCCAGCAGCTTAGCGCTGGGGAGCGGGACCGGGGAGCTGTTTTTT.

This clone was counted once. The V and J genes are TRBV19 and TRBJ1-5; a possible D gene is TRBD1 (5 bases). CDR3 length equals 15 residues. The V and J ends lost 3 bases and 2 bases respectively, with 11 bases between them. Germline loops: CDR1 LNHDA, CDR2 SQIVND (reference sequence). CDR3 nucleotide sequence: TGTGCCAGTAGTATTAAGGTAGGGGGCAATCAGCCCCAGCATTTT. Translating it yields CASSIKVGGNQPQHF. Variable domain in full (rest from reference TRBV19 and TRBJ1-5): DGGITQSPKYLFRKEGQNVTLSCEQNLNHDAMYWYRQDPGQGLRLIYYSQIVNDFQKGDIAEGYSVSREKKESFPLTVTSAQKNPTAFYLCASSIKVGGNQPQHFGDGTRLSIL.

The CDR3 region is CASSPFSASGRAWGEQFF. In nucleotides, the CDR3 is TGTGCCAGCAGCCCTTTTTCAGCCAGCGGGAGGGCCTGGGGTGAGCAGTTCTTC. The chain uses TRBV28 and TRBJ2-1, with TRBD2 matching over 10 bases. The germline V gene has CDR1 MDHEN and CDR2 SYDVKM. This CDR3 is 18 amino acids long. J was trimmed by 9 bases and V by 6 bases; bases with no gene match: 20.

A remark on this clone: This sample also contains other DNA sequences that code for the same CDR3. The gene calls are TRBV29-1 and TRBJ1-1; D remains ambiguous. The germline V and J ends were trimmed by 1 base and 1 base, with 4 bases remaining between them. Germline V CDR1 and CDR2: SQVTM, ANQGSEA. The length of the CDR3 is 12 residues. The CDR3 coding sequence is TGCAGCGTTGAAGGAAGGAACACTGAAGCTTTCTTT. It codes for CSVEGRNTEAFF.

V usage is TRBV4-3 and J usage is TRBJ2-2; D assignment may be TRBD1 or TRBD2 (6 bases each). Germline CDR1 is LGHNA and CDR2 is YSLEER. CDR3 length: 17 residues. With 0 bases removed from V and 3 bases from J, the gap between germline ends came to 14 bases. The CDR3 sequence is CASSQDGTGADTGELFF. The CDR3 coding sequence is TGCGCCAGCAGCCAAGATGGGACGGGGGCCGACACCGGGGAGCTGTTTTTT.

V usage is TRBV7-2 and J usage is TRBJ2-7, with TRBD1 matching over 7 bases. V lost 5 bases, J lost 3 bases, and 10 bases stayed unmatched. The V gene's germline CDR1 is SGHTA and CDR2 FQGNSA. The CDR3 length is 15 residues. CDR3 sequence (DNA): TGTGCCAGCAGCCCACCCCACGACAGGGACTACGAGCAGTACTTC. Amino acids: CASSPPHDRDYEQYF.

V gene TRBV6-1 combines with J gene TRBJ1-2; 10 bases are shared with TRBD1. The V gene end was trimmed by 5 bases and the J gene end by 5 bases; junction bases not matched to a gene: 8. Germline lookup yields CDR1 MNHNS and CDR2 SASEGT. This CDR3 has 15 residues. CDR3 DNA: TGTGCCAGCAGTCCCACGACAGGGGGCGGTTATGGCTACACCTTC. Protein sequence: CASSPTTGGGYGYTF.

V gene TRBV14 combines with J gene TRBJ1-2; D unresolved. Trimming took off 1 base at V and 4 bases at J, with 13 bases between the two ends. Germline V gene sequence: CDR1 SGHDN, CDR2 FVKESK. This CDR3 has 15 residues. For the CDR3, the DNA is TGTGCCAGCAGCCAAGCCCTGCGGCCCCCCTATGGCTACACCTTC. This translates into CASSQALRPPYGYTF.

The CDR3 loop reads CASSQVRGPGPPQETQYF. DNA for the CDR3: TGTGCCAGCAGCCAAGTAAGGGGGCCGGGACCTCCCCAAGAGACCCAGTACTTC. The rearrangement links TRBV14 to TRBJ2-5; TRBD1 matches 7 bases. Losses at the gene ends were 1 base for V and 1 base for J; bases not matched to a gene: 12. CDR1 and CDR2 (germline): SGHDN, FVKESK. The CDR3 is 18 residues long. Combining the CDR3 with reference TRBV14 and TRBJ2-5 gives the whole variable domain EAGVTQFPSHSVIEKGQTVTLRCDPISGHDNLYWYRRVMGKEIKFLLHFVKESKQDESGMPNNRFLAERTGGTYSTLKVQPAELEDSGVYFCASSQVRGPGPPQETQYFGPGTRLLVL.

The rearrangement joins TRBV10-1 to TRBJ2-7, with D unclear. This CDR3 contains 12 residues. Germline assignment: CDR1 WNHNN and CDR2 SYGVQD (reference sequence). The V end lost 2 bases, the J end lost 1 base, and 3 bases lay between the germline ends. The chain's CDR3 is CASSEKSYEQYF. CDR3 DNA: TGCGCCAGCAGTGAGAAGTCCTACGAGCAGTACTTC.

This chain links TRBV28 with TRBJ2-5; 11 bases match TRBD2. The CDR3 totals 15 residues. Germline CDR1 reads MDHEN; CDR2 reads SYDVKM. Losses at the gene ends were 6 bases for V and 0 bases for J; bases not matched to a gene: 3. CDR3 in DNA: TGTGCCAGCAGCACGGGACTAGCGGACCAAGAGACCCAGTACTTC. This translates into CASSTGLADQETQYF.

This sequence joins TRBV11-2 and TRBJ2-1, with D maybe TRBD2 (6 bases). The germline V gene encodes CDR1 SGHAT and CDR2 FQNNGV. V lost 4 bases to trimming and J lost 4 bases, with 17 bases between them. This CDR3 is built from 16 residues. This CDR3 is CASSSRLGTLYNEQFF. DNA for the CDR3: TGTGCCAGCAGCTCCAGACTAGGCACCCTATACAATGAGCAGTTCTTC. Based on the CDR3 plus reference TRBV11-2 and TRBJ2-1, the full variable domain is EAGVAQSPRYKIIEKRQSVAFWCNPISGHATLYWYQQILGQGPKLLIQFQNNGVVDDSQLPKDRFSAERLKGVDSTLKIQPAKLEDSAVYLCASSSRLGTLYNEQFFGPGTRLTVL.

The rearrangement uses TRBV25-1 and TRBJ1-2; D gene uncertain. The germline CDR1 and CDR2 sequences are MGHDK and SYGVNS. The CDR3 has 13 residues. V lost 1 base and J lost 4, with 7 bases in between. CDR3 DNA sequence: TGTGCCAGCAGTGAATTCGGCAGCTATGGCTACACCTTC. Residues: CASSEFGSYGYTF.

CDR3: CASSLGGRAEAFF. In nucleotides, the CDR3 is TGTGCCAGCAGCTTGGGGGGGAGGGCTGAAGCTTTCTTT. The chain carries TRBV13 and TRBJ1-1; D is possibly TRBD1 (5 bases). This CDR3 is 13 amino acids long. CDR1 and CDR2 (germline): PRHDT, FYEKMQ (reference sequence). Trimming removed 3 bases at V and 6 bases at J, with 11 bases between.

The CDR3 nucleotides are TGTGCCAGCAGACCCGGGACATCCGACTCTGGAAACACCATATATTTT. It yields the protein CASRPGTSDSGNTIYF. This sequence joins TRBV2 and TRBJ1-3; tentatively, D is TRBD1 (6 bases). This CDR3 contains 16 residues. Germline V CDR1 and CDR2: SNHLY, FYNNEI. Trimming took off 6 bases at V and 0 bases at J, with 15 bases between the two ends.

V and J are TRBV14 and TRBJ1-4, with D possibly TRBD1 on 5 matching bases. This CDR3 is built from 14 residues. CDR1 and CDR2 from the germline V gene are SGHDN and FVKESK. V was cut by 6 bases and J by 7 bases, with 15 bases left in between. CDR3 sequence (DNA): TGTGCCAGCAGTGCAAGGGGACTCGGTGAAAAACTGTTTTTT. Translation: CASSARGLGEKLFF.

The chain carries TRBV7-9 and TRBJ2-2, with unresolved D. Trimming left V 1 base short and J 1 base short, with 4 bases between. The length of the CDR3 is 14 residues. From germline, CDR1 is SEHNR and CDR2 FQNEAQ (reference sequence). In DNA, the CDR3 is TGTGCCAGCAGCTTAGAAGGGAACACCGGGGAGCTGTTTTTT. It specifies CASSLEGNTGELFF.